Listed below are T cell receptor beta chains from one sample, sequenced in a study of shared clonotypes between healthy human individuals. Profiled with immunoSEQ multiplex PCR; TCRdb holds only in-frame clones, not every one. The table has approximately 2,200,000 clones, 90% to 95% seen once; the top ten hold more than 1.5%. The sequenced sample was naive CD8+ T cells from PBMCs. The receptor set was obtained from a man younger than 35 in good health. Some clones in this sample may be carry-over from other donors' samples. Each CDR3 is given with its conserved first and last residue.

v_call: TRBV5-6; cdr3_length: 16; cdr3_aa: CASNTRDRGPQETQYF
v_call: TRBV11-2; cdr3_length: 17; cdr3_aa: CASSSDPPGQGTDTQYF
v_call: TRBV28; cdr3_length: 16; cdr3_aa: CASSLSRTDVSYEQYF
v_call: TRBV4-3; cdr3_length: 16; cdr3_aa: CASSQDSGTGSEKLFF
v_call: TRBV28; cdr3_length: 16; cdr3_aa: CASSLPSGSATGELFF
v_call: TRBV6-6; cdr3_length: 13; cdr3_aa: CASSQSPRYEQYF
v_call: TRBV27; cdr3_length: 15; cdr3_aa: CASSQGLAYRYEQYF
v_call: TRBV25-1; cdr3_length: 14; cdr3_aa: CASSEGSGLSEQYF
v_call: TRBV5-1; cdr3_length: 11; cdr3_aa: CASSLAYEQYF
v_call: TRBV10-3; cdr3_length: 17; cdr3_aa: CAIRGPGTGVLNTEAFF
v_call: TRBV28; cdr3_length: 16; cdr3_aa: CASSLNVGMGAYEQYF
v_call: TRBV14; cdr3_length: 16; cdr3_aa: CASSPLRDRGNTEAFF
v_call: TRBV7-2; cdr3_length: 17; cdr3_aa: CASSAWTSLLRDYEQYF
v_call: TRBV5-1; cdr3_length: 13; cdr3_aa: CASRETVSYEQYF
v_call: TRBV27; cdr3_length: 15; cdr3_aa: CASSLSGTWAYEQFF
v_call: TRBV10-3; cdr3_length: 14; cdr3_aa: CAISDRSGSETQYF
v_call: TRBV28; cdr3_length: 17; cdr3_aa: CASSSPLILVGYNEQFF
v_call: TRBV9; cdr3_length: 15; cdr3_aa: CASSVEGGGNQPQHF
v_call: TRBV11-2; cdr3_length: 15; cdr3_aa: CASSLWAAGGSEQYF
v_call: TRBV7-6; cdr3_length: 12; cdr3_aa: CASSPRAPEQFF
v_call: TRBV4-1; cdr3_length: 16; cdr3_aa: CASSQVAFSSTDTQYF
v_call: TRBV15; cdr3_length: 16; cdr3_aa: CATSRVRGESNQPQHF
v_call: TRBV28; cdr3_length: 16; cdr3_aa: CASSLRSPQISYEQYF
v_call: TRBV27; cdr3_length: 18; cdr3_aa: CASSLSIPGGRAFDEQYF
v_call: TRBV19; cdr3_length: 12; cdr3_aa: CASQGARGEQYF
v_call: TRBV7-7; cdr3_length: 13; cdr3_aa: CASGRGPSDTQYF
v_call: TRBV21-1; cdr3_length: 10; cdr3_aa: CARHACEQYF
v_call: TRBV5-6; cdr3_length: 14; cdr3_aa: CASSLSDRLYEQYF
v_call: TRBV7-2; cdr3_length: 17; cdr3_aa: CASSFVTLADRGETQYF
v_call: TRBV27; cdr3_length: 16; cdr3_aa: CASSFLWTRANYGYTF
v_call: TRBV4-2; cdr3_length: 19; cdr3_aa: CASSLSTRGRRGQYNEQFF
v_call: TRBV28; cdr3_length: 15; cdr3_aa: CASSLNAWGNQPQHF
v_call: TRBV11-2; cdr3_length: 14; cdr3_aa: CASSSRVLDTEAFF
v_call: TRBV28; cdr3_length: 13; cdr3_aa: CASSLRGTDTQYF
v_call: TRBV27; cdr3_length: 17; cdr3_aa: CASSFIGPGGVHGTQYF
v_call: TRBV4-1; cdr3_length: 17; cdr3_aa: CASSQVASREAKNIQYF
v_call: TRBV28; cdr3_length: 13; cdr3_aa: CASSPSWNHEQYF
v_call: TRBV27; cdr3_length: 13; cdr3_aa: CASSLPGSDTQYF
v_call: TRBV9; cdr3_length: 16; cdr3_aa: CASGAGPGQLNEKLFF
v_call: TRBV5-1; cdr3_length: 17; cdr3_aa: CASRRGGRVTSSNEQFF
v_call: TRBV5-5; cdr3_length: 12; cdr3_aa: CASNLQGVEQYF
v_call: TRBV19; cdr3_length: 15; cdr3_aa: CASSIDIRGATEAFF
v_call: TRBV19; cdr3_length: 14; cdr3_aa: CASSTRQGSDEQYF
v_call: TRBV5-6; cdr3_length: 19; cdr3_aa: CASSSLKLVGHGFQYGYTF
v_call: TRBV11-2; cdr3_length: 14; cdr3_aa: CASSARQGNTEAFF
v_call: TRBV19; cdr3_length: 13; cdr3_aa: CASSMLEFEKLFF
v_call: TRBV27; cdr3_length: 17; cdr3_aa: CASSPRLAGLSTDTQYF
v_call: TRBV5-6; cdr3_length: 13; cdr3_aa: CASSLGVVGELFF
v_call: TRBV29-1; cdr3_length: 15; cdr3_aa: CSVASGGLVAGELFF
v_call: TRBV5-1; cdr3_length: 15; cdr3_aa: CASSPGTSRFYEQYF
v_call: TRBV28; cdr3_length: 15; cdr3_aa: CASRGRQGWNEKLFF
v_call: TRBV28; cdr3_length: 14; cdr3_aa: CASSLLAATDTQYF